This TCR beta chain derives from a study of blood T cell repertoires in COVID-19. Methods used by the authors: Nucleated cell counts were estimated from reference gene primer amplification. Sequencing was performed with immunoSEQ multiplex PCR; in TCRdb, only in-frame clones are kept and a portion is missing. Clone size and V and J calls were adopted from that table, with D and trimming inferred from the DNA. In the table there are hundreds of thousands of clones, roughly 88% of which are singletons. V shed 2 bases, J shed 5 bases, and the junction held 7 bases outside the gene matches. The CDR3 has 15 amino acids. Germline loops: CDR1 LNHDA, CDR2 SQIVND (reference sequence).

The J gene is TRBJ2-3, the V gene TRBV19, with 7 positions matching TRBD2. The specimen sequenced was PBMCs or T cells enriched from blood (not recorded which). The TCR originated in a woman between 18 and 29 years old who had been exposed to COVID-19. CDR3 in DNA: TGTGCCAGTAGTATAAGGCGGGAGACGGGAGATACGCAGTATTTT. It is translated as CASSIRRETGDTQYF.